This section outlines one T cell receptor beta chain sequence together with its context. It has no known antigen specificity. The record has no base qualities; no much larger clone is one base away. This specimen's time point label, per the study, means: cycle 1 day 1 (C1D1), immediately before nivolumab initiation. All trial patients had relapsed after autologous stem cell transplantation, with cohorts A, B and C differing in prior brentuximab vedotin exposure. Magnetic negative selection with a Miltenyi CD8+ T cell isolation kit was used to purify CD8+ T cells from thawed PBMCs. The trial cohort included 50 to 60 patients with relapsed/refractory classical Hodgkin lymphoma, and each patient had a best overall response of complete response, partial response or progressive disease. In the multi-cohort phase II CheckMate 205 trial, trial patients received single-agent nivolumab. An independent review committee assessed best overall response by applying the 2007 International Working Group response criteria. Trial PBMCs were obtained immediately prior to nivolumab initiation (C1D1) and on therapy at cycle 2 day 1 and cycle 4 day 1. Peripheral blood was collected in 8 mL Vacutainer Cell Preparation Tubes, from which PBMCs were isolated by centrifugation and then cryopreserved. Purified CD4+ and CD8+ fractions were prepared only for cases where an additional PBMC sample was available. On LS columns in a quadroMACS separator, the magnetically labelled cells were depleted, and the flow-through was collected as the purified fraction.

The data were obtained in a study of PD-1 blockade in classical Hodgkin lymphoma (dated by TCRdb to between 2020 and 2021). Turning to the overall study: Nivolumab dosing was 3 mg/kg intravenously every 2 weeks, continuing until either disease progression or unacceptable toxicity. A peripheral blood immune signature of response to PD-1 blockade in classical Hodgkin lymphoma was defined using TCR beta sequencing and CyTOF. The study at large found these results: Baseline TCR diversity was reported as lower in newly diagnosed patients than in healthy donors, and lower still in relapsed/refractory patients. Baseline diversity similar to that of newly diagnosed patients was observed in trial patients achieving complete response, whereas significantly lower diversity was observed in partial responders and progressors. Lower diversity was seen in patients whose nivolumab began less than 1 year after ASCT, and these patients were left out of later analyses so that immune reconstitution would not confound the results. The study was limited to a single clinical trial cohort, and causes of repertoire differences, possibly disease activity or prior therapy, remained undefined. CD4+ but not CD8+ TCR diversity rose significantly by C4D1 (p=0.0027 vs p=0.16), most apparent in complete responders (p=0.02).

A distance of 22 bases separates the germline ends of V and J, which lose 8 bases and 5 bases respectively. Based on the germline V gene (reference sequence), the CDR1 and CDR2 sequences are MNHNY and SVGAGI. The CDR3 numbers 16 residues from cysteine through phenylalanine. Here the CDR3 DNA is all that survives: 48 bases in frame from base 1. The Qiagen DNeasy kit was used to extract genomic DNA both from unsorted PBMCs and from the negatively selected CD4+ and CD8+ fractions. TCR beta CDR3 regions were amplified by immunoSEQ multiplex PCR using primers annealing to V and J segments. A synthetic immune receptor repertoire was used to minimize amplification bias, and remaining bias was computationally removed after sequencing. The authors' analysis ran thus. Custom Python scripts were used to quantify repertoire diversity as the Shannon entropy index. Unsorted, CD4+ and CD8+ repertoires were analyzed separately, except in combined analyses where CD4+ and CD8+ sequences were merged in silico. Clonal expansion was defined as at least a 2-fold frequency increase after treatment relative to C1D1, with a pseudocount of 0.5 for undetected baseline clones. Singleton clones were defined as clones with 0 or 1 copy at C1D1, and non-singleton clones were defined as clones with 2 or more copies. Clones expanded in unsorted samples were assigned a CD4+, CD8+ or unknown annotation through matching of protein sequences in sorted samples from the same patient. Wilcoxon tests were applied to paired samples to test diversity changes from C1D1 to C4D1. In TCRdb, the immuneACCESS table is reduced to in-frame sequences with V and J assigned. These tables do not hold every clone; where another copy was compared, an unresolved V gene accounts for under half, and the others remain unexplained. Clone size and the V and J calls come from that table; the DNA yielded D and trimming. This sample holds around 2,900 clones; roughly 59% were observed only once. The top ten clones comprise 30% to 35% of the sample.

The sequencing here drew on CD8+ T cells from blood, taken at baseline. This chain joins TRBV6-6 to TRBJ2-1; no D segment can be confidently identified. The clonotype originates from a human donor with classical Hodgkin lymphoma. The DNA is TGTGCCAGCGAACCCTTGTTGAGTTCTGGCGACAATGAGCAGTTCTTC. Its product reads: CASEPLLSSGDNEQFF.